A single sample gave rise to the 26 T cell receptor beta chains below, sequenced in a study of cytomegalovirus exposure and HLA in healthy donors. The PCR used 60 Vbeta and 13 Jbeta primers. Assay: immunoSEQ multiplex PCR; the TCRdb copy retains only in-frame clones and omits some. The sample contains about 150,000 clones, roughly 82% of which appear only once. Sequenced: PBMCs. These receptors all come from a male donor in good health and CMV-seronegative.

The genes are TRBV15 and TRBJ2-2; 7 positions match TRBD1. Germline loops: CDR1 LNHNV, CDR2 YYDKDF (reference sequence). V was clipped by 0 bases and J by 8 bases; unmatched bases: 3. The CDR3 spans 14 residues. Here the CDR3 reads CATSREETGGELFF. DNA for the CDR3: TGTGCCACCAGCAGAGAAGAGACAGGGGGGGAGCTGTTTTTT.

The V and J genes are TRBV7-3 and TRBJ1-1, with D possibly being TRBD1 (6 bases). Germline CDR1 and CDR2: SGHTA and FQGTGA. V was cut by 2 bases and J by 4 bases, with 8 bases left in between. The CDR3 is 13 amino acids. The CDR3 loop is CASSLGGSTEAFF. The CDR3 DNA reads as TGTGCCAGCAGCTTAGGGGGCAGCACTGAAGCTTTCTTT.

The chain joins TRBV5-5 to TRBJ2-5; 7 bases align to TRBD2. Germline V CDR1 and CDR2: SGHKS, YYEKEE (reference sequence). V lost 4 bases and J lost 2; bases outside the gene matches: 5. The CDR3 loop spans 14 amino acids. The CDR3 here is CASSPAAGQETQYF. The CDR3 region has the DNA TGTGCCAGCAGCCCGGCAGCGGGACAAGAGACCCAGTACTTC.

The genes are TRBV7-8 and TRBJ2-1, with 7 bases matching TRBD2. This CDR3 spans 15 amino acids. Trimming removed 2 bases from V and 2 bases from J; junction bases left unmatched: 3. CDR1 is SGHVS and CDR2 is FQNEAQ in the germline V gene. The chain's CDR3 is CASSLRRGTYNEQFF. The CDR3 region has the DNA TGTGCCAGCAGCTTACGGCGGGGGACCTACAATGAGCAGTTCTTC.

The chain uses TRBV27 and TRBJ1-2; 8 bases align to TRBD1. Per the germline V gene, CDR1 is MNHEY and CDR2 is SMNVEV (reference sequence). V dropped 6 bases and J dropped 7; count of bases not matched to a gene: 1. CDR3 length: 11 residues. CDR3 region: CASSDRGGYTF. The CDR3 nucleotides are TGTGCCAGCAGCGACAGGGGTGGCTACACCTTC.

This clone was seen only a few times. V and J are TRBV6-5 and TRBJ2-5; 10 bases match TRBD2. The better agreement between TRBJ2-7 and the DNA end casts doubt on the J call. Germline V gene sequence: CDR1 MNHEY, CDR2 SVGAGI. The CDR3 runs 13 residues. The DNA of the CDR3 is TGTGCCAGCACCACTAGCGGGAAATACGAGCAGTACTTC. Encoded protein: CASTTSGKYEQYF.

V and J are TRBV9 and TRBJ2-3, with 13 bases matching TRBD2. Germline V gives CDR1 SGDLS, CDR2 YYNGEE. The CDR3 contains 17 residues. Trimming cost V 4 bases and J 3 bases; bases outside gene matches: 8. The chain's CDR3 is CASSRLAGGSQTDTQYF. The CDR3 nucleotides are TGTGCCAGCAGCCGACTAGCGGGGGGCTCGCAGACAGATACGCAGTATTTT.

This chain joins TRBV9 and TRBJ1-4; 9 bases agree with TRBD1. Germline assignment: CDR1 SGDLS and CDR2 YYNGEE. V dropped 3 bases and J dropped 3; count of bases not matched to a gene: 9. This CDR3 has 17 residues. CDR3 region: CASSAGTGSLANEKLFF. CDR3 in DNA: TGTGCCAGCAGCGCTGGGACAGGGTCCCTAGCTAATGAAAAACTGTTTTTT.

J is TRBJ2-3 and V is TRBV7-2; 12 bases line up with TRBD2. The V and J ends lost 5 bases and 0 bases, in that order; junction bases with no gene match: 3. This CDR3 region has 16 residues. The germline CDR1 and CDR2 sequences are SGHTA and FQGNSA. The CDR3 sequence: CASSMLAGGSTDTQYF. CDR3 coding DNA: TGTGCCAGCAGCATGCTAGCGGGGGGGAGCACAGATACGCAGTATTTT.

This chain joins TRBV19 and TRBJ1-3; possible D gene TRBD1, 5 bases. CDR3 length: 15 amino acids. Looked up from germline, CDR1 is LNHDA and CDR2 is SQIVND (reference sequence). V lost 3 bases to trimming and J lost 2 bases, with 11 bases between them. In nucleotides, the CDR3 is TGTGCCAGTAGTATCAGCAGGGCTCCTGGAAACACCATATATTTT. It codes for CASSISRAPGNTIYF.

The genes are TRBV7-6 and TRBJ2-5, with 9 nucleotides matching TRBD1. Matching the DNA end better, TRBJ2-7 makes the J call doubtful. The germline V gene has CDR1 SGHVS and CDR2 FNYEAQ. This CDR3 spans 16 amino acids. CDR3 in amino acids: CASSVGAGQGFYEQYF. The DNA of the CDR3 is TGTGCCAGCAGCGTAGGGGCGGGACAGGGTTTCTACGAGCAGTACTTC.

The V gene is TRBV7-9, the J gene TRBJ2-2; TRBD1 might be the D (5 bases). CDR3 size: 15 residues. V was trimmed by 0 bases and J by 6 bases, leaving 11 bases between them. Per the germline V gene, CDR1 is SEHNR and CDR2 is FQNEAQ (reference sequence). As DNA, the CDR3 is TGTGCCAGCAGCTTAGCAGCAGGACATGCCGGGGAGCTGTTTTTT. Its translation: CASSLAAGHAGELFF.

The gene calls are TRBV4-3 and TRBJ2-1, with 8 bases lining up with TRBD1. This CDR3 is built from 16 residues. Per the germline V gene, CDR1 is LGHNA and CDR2 is YSLEER. The junction had 9 bases not matched to a gene; V was cut back by 0 bases and J by 8 bases. The CDR3 region is CASSQDLGQVRYEQFF. CDR3 nucleotides: TGCGCCAGCAGCCAAGATTTGGGACAGGTGAGGTATGAGCAGTTCTTC.

This rearrangement joins TRBV4-2 to TRBJ2-3, with 13 bases that match TRBD2. This CDR3 region has 16 residues. Germline V CDR1 and CDR2: LGHNA, YNFKEQ. V shed 6 bases, J shed 3 bases, and the junction held 6 bases outside the gene matches. DNA for the CDR3: TGTGCCAGCAGTCCGGAACTAGCGGGAGGGACAGATACGCAGTATTTT. Its protein is CASSPELAGGTDTQYF.

This chain joins TRBV27 and TRBJ1-6; TRBD1 matches 9 bases. Looked up from germline, CDR1 is MNHEY and CDR2 is SMNVEV (reference sequence). With 5 bases clipped from V and 1 base from J, the junction kept 3 bases outside the gene matches. There are 16 residues in the CDR3. CDR3 sequence: CASSDGQGSYNSPLHF. CDR3 nucleotide sequence: TGTGCCAGCAGTGACGGACAGGGGTCCTATAATTCACCCCTCCACTTT.

The chain employs TRBV12-1 and TRBJ1-5. TRBV12-1 is flagged as a pseudogene. The CDR3 has 13 residues. DNA of the CDR3: TGTGCCAGCTGGTGGGGAGACAATCAGCCCCAGCATTTT. This translates into CASWWGDNQPQHF.

The chain has TRBV19 and TRBJ1-5; tentative D call: TRBD1 (5 bases). Trimming removed 4 bases at V and 6 bases at J, with 10 bases between. Looked up from germline, CDR1 is LNHDA and CDR2 is SQIVND (reference sequence). The CDR3 is made up of 13 amino acids. The CDR3 spells CASSTGMGQPQHF. As DNA, the CDR3 is TGTGCCAGTAGTACAGGGATGGGTCAGCCCCAGCATTTT. The full variable domain, completed using reference TRBV19 and TRBJ1-5, is DGGITQSPKYLFRKEGQNVTLSCEQNLNHDAMYWYRQDPGQGLRLIYYSQIVNDFQKGDIAEGYSVSREKKESFPLTVTSAQKNPTAFYLCASSTGMGQPQHFGDGTRLSIL.

This clone was observed once. The rearrangement links TRBV14 to TRBJ1-1; no reliable D call. Germline V gene sequence: CDR1 SGHDN, CDR2 FVKESK. V lost 3 bases, J lost 1 base, and 12 bases lay in between. CDR3 size: 15 residues. The CDR3 bases are TGTGCCAGCAGCCAGGCCGCACGCGGGAACACTGAAGCTTTCTTT. It yields the protein CASSQAARGNTEAFF.

This chain uses TRBV4-1 with TRBJ2-3, with D hard to call. The CDR3 is made up of 16 amino acids. CDR1 is MGHRA, CDR2 YSYEKL, per germline. Trimming stripped 2 bases from V and 2 bases from J, with 14 bases between. CDR3 DNA: TGCGCCAGCAGCCAACTACAGATGACCACCACAGATACGCAGTATTTT. As protein: CASSQLQMTTTDTQYF.

This clone was observed a handful of times. CDR3 coding DNA: TGTGCCAGCAGCCCCCAAATCGGGACAGGGAAAACCTACGAGCAGTACTTC. Translating it yields CASSPQIGTGKTYEQYF. The chain links TRBV7-9 to TRBJ2-5; the match to TRBD1 covers 9 bases. The assigned J gene may be wrong: the sequence end matches TRBJ2-7 better. The CDR3 is 17 residues long. CDR1 and CDR2 (germline): SEHNR, FQNEAQ (reference sequence).

The chain is built from TRBV6-5 and TRBJ2-2; possibly TRBD1 for D (6 bases). The CDR3 sequence is 15 residues long. V gave up 6 bases and J gave up 0 bases, with 11 bases separating them. Germline V gene data show CDR1 as MNHEY and CDR2 as SVGAGI. The CDR3 nucleotides are TGTGCCAGCAGAAAGACAGGATCGAACACCGGGGAGCTGTTTTTT. Its translation is CASRKTGSNTGELFF.

The chain joins TRBV5-1 to TRBJ1-1; D possibly corresponds to TRBD1 (5 bases). Between the trimmed V and J ends, which lost 4 bases and 1 base, there was a span of 11 bases. The CDR3 is 14 residues long. Germline CDR1 is SGHRS and CDR2 is YFSETQ. As DNA, the CDR3 is TGCGCCAGCAGCACGGGACTGTCGAACACTGAAGCTTTCTTT. This gives the protein CASSTGLSNTEAFF.

This chain joins TRBV28 and TRBJ2-5, with TRBD2 as a possible D gene (5 bases). The CDR3 consists of 13 residues. CDR1 and CDR2 (germline): MDHEN, SYDVKM. The ends were cut back, 7 bases at V and 1 base at J, with 10 bases in the middle. In DNA, the CDR3 is TGTGCCAGCACGACGGGGATCCAAGAGACCCAGTACTTC. Translation: CASTTGIQETQYF.

In the case of this clone: The junction departs from the called germline gene at one end, perhaps through a read error. V is TRBV7-9 and J is TRBJ1-2; D unclear. The CDR3 runs 12 residues. In germline, CDR1 is SEHNR, CDR2 FQNEAQ (reference sequence). In nucleotides, the CDR3 is TGTTCCAGCAGCTCCTCCGCGTATGGCTACACCTTC. It codes for CSSSSSAYGYTF.

Here the CDR3 DNA reads TGCAGCGTTTCTCTGTCTTCAGATGAGCAGTTCTTC. Protein sequence: CSVSLSSDEQFF. The V call is TRBV29-1, the J call TRBJ2-1; no clear D. CDR1 SQVTM and CDR2 ANQGSEA come from the germline V gene. The CDR3 spans 12 residues. V lost 5 bases and J 8 bases, leaving 13 bases between the germline ends.

The chain has TRBV25-1 and TRBJ2-1; 8 bases are shared with TRBD2. The V gene's germline CDR1 is MGHDK and CDR2 SYGVNS. V lost 10 bases to trimming and J lost 8 bases; unmatched junction nucleotides: 10. The CDR3 sequence is 13 residues long. The CDR3 spells CATGGTSFYEQFF. The CDR3 coding sequence is TGTGCCACCGGTGGGACTAGTTTCTATGAGCAGTTCTTC.